This paragraph reports one TCR beta chain. Several immunoSEQ plates received, in even portions, the genomic DNA of each subset. The data were produced by immunoSEQ multiplex PCR, yet TCRdb's version contains in-frame clones alone and is incomplete. The table has 1,400,000 or so clones, roughly 98.5% seen once. This sample is drawn from a study of shared clonotypes between healthy human individuals. This sequence originates from a young man in good health. The source material was naive CD4+ T cells sorted from blood. As for subset: CD45RA+ positively selected.

CDR3 region: CASSPREGGDPYEQYF. CDR3 bases: TGTGCCAGCAGCCCTAGGGAAGGGGGTGATCCCTACGAGCAGTACTTC. This sequence joins TRBV9 and TRBJ2-7, with a possible D match to TRBD1 (6 bases). Germline CDR1 reads SGDLS; CDR2 reads YYNGEE. The CDR3 consists of 16 residues. V was shortened by 4 bases and J by 2 bases, with 19 bases between the two germline ends.